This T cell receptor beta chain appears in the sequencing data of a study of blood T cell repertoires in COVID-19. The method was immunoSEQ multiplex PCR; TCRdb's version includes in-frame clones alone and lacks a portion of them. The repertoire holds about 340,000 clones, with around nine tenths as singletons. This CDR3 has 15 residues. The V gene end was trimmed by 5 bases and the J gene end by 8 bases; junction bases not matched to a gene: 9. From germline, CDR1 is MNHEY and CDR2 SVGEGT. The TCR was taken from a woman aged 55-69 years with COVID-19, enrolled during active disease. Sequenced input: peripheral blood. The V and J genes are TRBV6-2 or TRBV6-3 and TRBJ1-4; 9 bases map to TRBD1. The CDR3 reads CASSAPGQGFEKLFF. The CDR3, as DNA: TGTGCCAGCAGTGCCCCCGGACAGGGGTTCGAAAAACTGTTTTTT.